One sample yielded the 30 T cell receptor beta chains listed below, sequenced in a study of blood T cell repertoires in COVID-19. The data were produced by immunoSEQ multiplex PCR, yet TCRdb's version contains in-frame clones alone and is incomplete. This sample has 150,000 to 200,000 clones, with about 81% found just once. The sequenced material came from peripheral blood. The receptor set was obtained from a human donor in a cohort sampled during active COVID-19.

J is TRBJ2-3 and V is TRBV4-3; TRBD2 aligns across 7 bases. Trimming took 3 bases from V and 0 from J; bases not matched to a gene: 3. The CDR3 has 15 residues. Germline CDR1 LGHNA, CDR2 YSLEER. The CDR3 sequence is CASSQLAESTDTQYF. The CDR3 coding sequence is TGCGCCAGCAGCCAGCTAGCGGAGAGCACAGATACGCAGTATTTT.

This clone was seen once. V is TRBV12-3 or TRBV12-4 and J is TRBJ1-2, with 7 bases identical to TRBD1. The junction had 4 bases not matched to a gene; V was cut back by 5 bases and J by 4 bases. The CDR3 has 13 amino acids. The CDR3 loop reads CASSEQGRYGYTF. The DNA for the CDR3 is TGTGCCAGCAGTGAACAGGGGCGCTATGGCTACACCTTC.

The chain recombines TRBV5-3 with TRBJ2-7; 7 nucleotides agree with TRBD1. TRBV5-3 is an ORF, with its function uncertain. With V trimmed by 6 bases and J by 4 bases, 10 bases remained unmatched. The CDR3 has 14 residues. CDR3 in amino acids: CARTARTGEYEQYF. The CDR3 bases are TGTGCCAGAACCGCTCGGACAGGAGAATACGAGCAGTACTTC.

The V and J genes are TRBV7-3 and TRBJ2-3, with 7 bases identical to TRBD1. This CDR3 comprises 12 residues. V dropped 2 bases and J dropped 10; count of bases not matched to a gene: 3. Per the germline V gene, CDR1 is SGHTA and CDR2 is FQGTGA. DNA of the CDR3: TGTGCCAGCAGCTTATTGCAGGGGGCGCAGTATTTT. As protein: CASSLLQGAQYF.

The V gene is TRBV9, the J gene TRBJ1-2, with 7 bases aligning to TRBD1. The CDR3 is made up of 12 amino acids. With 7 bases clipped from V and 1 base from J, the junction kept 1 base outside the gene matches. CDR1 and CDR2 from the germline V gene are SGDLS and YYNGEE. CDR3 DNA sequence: TGTGCCAGCGGGGACAGTAACTATGGCTACACCTTC. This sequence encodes CASGDSNYGYTF.

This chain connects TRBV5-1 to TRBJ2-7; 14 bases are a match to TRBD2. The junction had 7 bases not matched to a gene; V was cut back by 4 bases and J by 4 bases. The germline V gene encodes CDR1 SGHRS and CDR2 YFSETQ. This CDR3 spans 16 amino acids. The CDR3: CASSDGLAGGGYEQYF. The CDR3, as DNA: TGCGCCAGCAGCGACGGACTAGCGGGAGGAGGGTACGAGCAGTACTTC.

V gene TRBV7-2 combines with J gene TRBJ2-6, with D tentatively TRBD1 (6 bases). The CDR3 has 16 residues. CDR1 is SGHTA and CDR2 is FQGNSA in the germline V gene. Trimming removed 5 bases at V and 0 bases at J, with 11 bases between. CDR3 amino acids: CASSPNRASGANVLTF. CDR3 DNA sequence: TGTGCCAGCAGCCCCAACAGGGCCTCTGGGGCCAACGTCCTGACTTTC.

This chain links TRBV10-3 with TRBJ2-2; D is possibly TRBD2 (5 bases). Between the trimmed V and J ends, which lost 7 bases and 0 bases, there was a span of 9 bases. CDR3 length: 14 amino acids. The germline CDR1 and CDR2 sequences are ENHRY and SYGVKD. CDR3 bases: TGTGCCATCACTCGGGGATCGAACACCGGGGAGCTGTTTTTT. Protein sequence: CAITRGSNTGELFF.

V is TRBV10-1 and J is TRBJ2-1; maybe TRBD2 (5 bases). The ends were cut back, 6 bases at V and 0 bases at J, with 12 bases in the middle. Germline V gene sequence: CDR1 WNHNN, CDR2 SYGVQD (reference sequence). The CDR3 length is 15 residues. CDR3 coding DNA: TGCGCCAGCAGCGGGGATCAGTACTCCTACAATGAGCAGTTCTTC. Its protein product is CASSGDQYSYNEQFF.

The DNA of the CDR3 is TGTGCCAGCAGCTTGGCCCTGGGCGCGAACACCGGGGAGCTGTTTTTT. Its translation: CASSLALGANTGELFF. The chain recombines TRBV5-6 with TRBJ2-2; D remains unclear. This CDR3 has 16 residues. From germline, CDR1 is SGHDT and CDR2 YYEEEE. Trimming shortened V by 0 bases and J by 0 bases, and 9 bases separated the two germline ends.

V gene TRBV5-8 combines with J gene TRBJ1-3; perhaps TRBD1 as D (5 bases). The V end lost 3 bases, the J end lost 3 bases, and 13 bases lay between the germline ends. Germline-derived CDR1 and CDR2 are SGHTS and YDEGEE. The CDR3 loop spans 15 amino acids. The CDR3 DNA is TGTGCCAGCAGCTCTGGGCTGGGGGGTGGAAACACCATATATTTT. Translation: CASSSGLGGGNTIYF. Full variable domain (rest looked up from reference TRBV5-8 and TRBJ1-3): EAGVTQSPTHLIKTRGQQATLRCSPISGHTSVYWYQQALGLGLQFLLWYDEGEERNRGNFPPRFSGRQFPNYSSELNVNALELEDSALYLCASSSGLGGGNTIYFGEGSWLTVV.

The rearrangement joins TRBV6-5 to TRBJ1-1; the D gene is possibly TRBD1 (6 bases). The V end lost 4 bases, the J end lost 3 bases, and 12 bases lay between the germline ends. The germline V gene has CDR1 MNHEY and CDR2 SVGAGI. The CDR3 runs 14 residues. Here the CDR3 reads CASSSRAGDTEAFF. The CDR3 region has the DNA TGTGCCAGCAGTTCTAGGGCAGGGGACACTGAAGCTTTCTTT.

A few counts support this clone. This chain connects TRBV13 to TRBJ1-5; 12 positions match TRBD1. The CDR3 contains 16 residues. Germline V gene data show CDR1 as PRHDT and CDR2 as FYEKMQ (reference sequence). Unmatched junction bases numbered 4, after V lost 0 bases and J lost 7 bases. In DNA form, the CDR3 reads TGTGCCAGCAGCTTAGGGGGACAGGGGGCTGGGCAGCCCCAGCATTTT. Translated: CASSLGGQGAGQPQHF. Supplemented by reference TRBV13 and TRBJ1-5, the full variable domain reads AAGVIQSPRHLIKEKRETATLKCYPIPRHDTVYWYQQGPGQDPQFLISFYEKMQSDKGSIPDRFSAQQFSDYHSELNMSSLELGDSALYFCASSLGGQGAGQPQHFGDGTRLSIL.

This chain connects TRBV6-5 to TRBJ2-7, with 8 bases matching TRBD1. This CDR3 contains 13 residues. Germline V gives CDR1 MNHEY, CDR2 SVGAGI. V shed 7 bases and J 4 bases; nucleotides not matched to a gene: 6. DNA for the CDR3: TGTGCCAGCATGGAGTACAGGGGGTACGAGCAGTACTTC. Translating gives CASMEYRGYEQYF.

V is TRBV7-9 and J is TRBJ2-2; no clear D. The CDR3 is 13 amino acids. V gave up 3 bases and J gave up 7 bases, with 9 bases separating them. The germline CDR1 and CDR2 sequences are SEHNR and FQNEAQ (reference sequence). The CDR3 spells CASSLEWSGELFF. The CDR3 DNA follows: TGTGCCAGCAGCTTGGAGTGGAGCGGGGAGCTGTTTTTT.

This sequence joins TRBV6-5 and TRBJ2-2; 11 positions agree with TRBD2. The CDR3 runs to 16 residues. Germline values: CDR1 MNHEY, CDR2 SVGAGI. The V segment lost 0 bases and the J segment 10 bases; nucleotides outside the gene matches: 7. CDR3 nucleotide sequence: TGTGCCAGCAGTTACTCTAGCGGGGGGGCCGATCTGGAGCTGTTTTTT. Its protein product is CASSYSSGGADLELFF.

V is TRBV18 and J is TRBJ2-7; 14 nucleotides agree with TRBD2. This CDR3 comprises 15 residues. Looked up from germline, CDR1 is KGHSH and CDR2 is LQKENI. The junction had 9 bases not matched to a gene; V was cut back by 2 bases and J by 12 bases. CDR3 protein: CASSPSIFGTSGGYF. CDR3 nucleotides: TGTGCCAGCTCACCAAGCATTTTCGGGACTAGCGGGGGGTACTTC. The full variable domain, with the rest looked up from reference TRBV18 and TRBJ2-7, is NAGVMQNPRHLVRRRGQEARLRCSPMKGHSHVYWYRQLPEEGLKFMVYLQKENIIDESGMPKERFSAEFPKEGPSILRIQQVVRGDSAAYFCASSPSIFGTSGGYFGPGTRLTVT.

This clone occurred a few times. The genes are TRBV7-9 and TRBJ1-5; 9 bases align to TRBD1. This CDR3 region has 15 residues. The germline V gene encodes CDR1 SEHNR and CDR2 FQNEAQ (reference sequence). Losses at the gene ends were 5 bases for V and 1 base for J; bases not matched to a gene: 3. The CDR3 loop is CASSRDRVSNQPQHF. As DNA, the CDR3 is TGTGCCAGCAGCCGGGACAGGGTGAGCAATCAGCCCCAGCATTTT. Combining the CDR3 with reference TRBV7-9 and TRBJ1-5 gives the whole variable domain DTGVSQNPRHKITKRGQNVTFRCDPISEHNRLYWYRQTLGQGPEFLTYFQNEAQLEKSRLLSDRFSAERPKGSFSTLEIQRTEQGDSAMYLCASSRDRVSNQPQHFGDGTRLSIL.

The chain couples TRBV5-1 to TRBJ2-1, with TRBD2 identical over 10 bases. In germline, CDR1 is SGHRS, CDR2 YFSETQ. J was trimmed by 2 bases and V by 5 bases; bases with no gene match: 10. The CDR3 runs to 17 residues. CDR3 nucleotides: TGCGCCAGCAGGGAGGCTAGCGGGAGACCCGCCTACAATGAGCAGTTCTTC. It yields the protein CASREASGRPAYNEQFF.

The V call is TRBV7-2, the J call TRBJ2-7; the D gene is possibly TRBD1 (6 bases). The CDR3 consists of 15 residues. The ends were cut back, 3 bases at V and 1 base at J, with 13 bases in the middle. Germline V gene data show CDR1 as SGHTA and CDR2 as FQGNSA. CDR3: CASSFKTGESYEQYF. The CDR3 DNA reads TGTGCCAGCAGCTTTAAGACAGGCGAATCCTACGAGCAGTACTTC.

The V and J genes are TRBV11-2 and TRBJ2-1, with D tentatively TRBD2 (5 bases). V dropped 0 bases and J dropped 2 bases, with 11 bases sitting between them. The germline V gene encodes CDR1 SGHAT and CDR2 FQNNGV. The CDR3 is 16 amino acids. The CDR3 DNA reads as TGTGCCAGCAGCTTAGATCCCGGTAGCGCCTACAATGAGCAGTTCTTC. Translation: CASSLDPGSAYNEQFF. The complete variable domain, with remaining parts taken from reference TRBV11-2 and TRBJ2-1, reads EAGVAQSPRYKIIEKRQSVAFWCNPISGHATLYWYQQILGQGPKLLIQFQNNGVVDDSQLPKDRFSAERLKGVDSTLKIQPAKLEDSAVYLCASSLDPGSAYNEQFFGPGTRLTVL.

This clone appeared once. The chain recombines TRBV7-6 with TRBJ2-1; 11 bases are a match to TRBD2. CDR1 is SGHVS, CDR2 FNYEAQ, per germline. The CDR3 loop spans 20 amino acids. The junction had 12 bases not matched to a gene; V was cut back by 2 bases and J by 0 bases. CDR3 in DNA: TGTGCCAGCAGCTTACGGTGGGCTAGCGGGGGGACGAGCTCCTACAATGAGCAGTTCTTC. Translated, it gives CASSLRWASGGTSSYNEQFF.

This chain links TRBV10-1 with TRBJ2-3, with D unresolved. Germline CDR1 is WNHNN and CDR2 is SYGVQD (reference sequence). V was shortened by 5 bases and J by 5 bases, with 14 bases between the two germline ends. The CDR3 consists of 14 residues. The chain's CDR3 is CASSSGLILDTQYF. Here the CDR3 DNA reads TGCGCCAGCAGTTCAGGCCTGATCCTAGATACGCAGTATTTT.

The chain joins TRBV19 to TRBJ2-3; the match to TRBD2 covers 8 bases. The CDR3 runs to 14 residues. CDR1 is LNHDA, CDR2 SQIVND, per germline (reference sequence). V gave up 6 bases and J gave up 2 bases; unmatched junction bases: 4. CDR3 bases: TGTGCCAGTAGACTAGCGGCCTCCACAGATACGCAGTATTTT. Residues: CASRLAASTDTQYF.

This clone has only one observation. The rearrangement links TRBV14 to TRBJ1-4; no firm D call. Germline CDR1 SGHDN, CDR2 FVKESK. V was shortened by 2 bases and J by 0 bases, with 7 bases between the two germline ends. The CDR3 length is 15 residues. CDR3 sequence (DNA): TGTGCCAGCAGCCAAATCACAGCAACTAATGAAAAACTGTTTTTT. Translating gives CASSQITATNEKLFF.

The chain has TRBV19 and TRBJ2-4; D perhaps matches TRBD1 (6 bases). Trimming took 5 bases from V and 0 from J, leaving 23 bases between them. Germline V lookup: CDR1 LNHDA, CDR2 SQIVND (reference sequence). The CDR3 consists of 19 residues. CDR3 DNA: TGTGCCAGTAGTCCCGAGACAGGCAACCCCCAATTAGCCAAAAACATTCAGTACTTC. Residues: CASSPETGNPQLAKNIQYF.

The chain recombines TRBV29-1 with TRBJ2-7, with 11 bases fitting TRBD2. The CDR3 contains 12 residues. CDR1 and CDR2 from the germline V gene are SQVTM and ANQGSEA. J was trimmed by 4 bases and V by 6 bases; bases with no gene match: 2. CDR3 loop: CSVLAGVYEQYF. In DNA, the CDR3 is TGCAGCGTACTAGCGGGAGTTTACGAGCAGTACTTC.

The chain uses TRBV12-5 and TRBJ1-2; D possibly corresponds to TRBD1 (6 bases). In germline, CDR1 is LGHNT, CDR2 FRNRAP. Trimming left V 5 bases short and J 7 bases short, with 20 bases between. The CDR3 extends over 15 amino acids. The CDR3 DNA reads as TGTGCTAGTGGTGGGCGGGTCAGGGGAAAGGTTGGCTACACCTTC. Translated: CASGGRVRGKVGYTF.

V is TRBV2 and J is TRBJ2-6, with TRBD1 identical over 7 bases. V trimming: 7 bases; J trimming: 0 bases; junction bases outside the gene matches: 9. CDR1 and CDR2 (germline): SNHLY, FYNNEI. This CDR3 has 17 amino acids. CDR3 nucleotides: TGTGCCAGCAATTTGGGACAGACCCTCTCTGGGGCCAACGTCCTGACTTTC. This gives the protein CASNLGQTLSGANVLTF. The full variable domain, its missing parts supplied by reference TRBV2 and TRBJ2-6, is EPEVTQTPSHQVTQMGQEVILRCVPISNHLYFYWYRQILGQKVEFLVSFYNNEISEKSEIFDDQFSVERPDGSNFTLKIRSTKLEDSAMYFCASNLGQTLSGANVLTFGAGSRLTVL.

The CDR3 DNA reads TGCGCCAGCAGACCCGACAGGGGCCCCTCACCCCTCCACTTT. Translating it yields CASRPDRGPSPLHF. V gene TRBV4-3 combines with J gene TRBJ1-6; TRBD1 agrees at 8 bases. CDR3 size: 14 residues. Germline lookup yields CDR1 LGHNA and CDR2 YSLEER. J lost 10 bases, V lost 6 bases, and 8 bases had no gene match.